A selection of T cell receptor beta chains follows, all from one sample in a study of blood T cell repertoires in COVID-19. This table comes from immunoSEQ multiplex PCR, and its TCRdb copy is limited to in-frame clones, with some not included. The sample has approximately 250,000 clones; more than 80% are singletons. The sequencing sample was made of PBMCs or T cells enriched from blood (not recorded which). The receptors come from a woman aged 25 to 39 with acute COVID-19. The CDR3 runs from the conserved cysteine through the conserved F or W. A D gene is named only where the DNA matches it firmly. Part of the rows lack a size; the others show once, few, many or a class for expanded clones.

clone_size: -
d_call: -
v_call: TRBV19
j_call: TRBJ1-1
cdr3_nt: TGTGCCAGTAGTAGAGGGTCCGCTCCTGGCACTGAAGCTTTCTTT
cdr3_aa: CASSRGSAPGTEAFF

clone_size: -
d_call: -
v_call: TRBV10-3
j_call: TRBJ2-7
cdr3_nt: TGTGCCACCCGCACCCTGGAGCAGCCCTACGAGCAGTACTTC
cdr3_aa: CATRTLEQPYEQYF

clone_size: -
d_call: -
v_call: TRBV3-1/TRBV3-2
j_call: TRBJ2-3
cdr3_nt: TGTGCCAGCAGGACAAGGGGAAGCACAGATACGCAGTATTTT
cdr3_aa: CASRTRGSTDTQYF

clone_size: -
d_call: -
v_call: TRBV4-1
j_call: TRBJ2-2
cdr3_nt: TGCGCCAGCAGCCAAGATGGGAGCGGGGAGCTGTTTTTT
cdr3_aa: CASSQDGSGELFF

clone_size: -
d_call: -
v_call: TRBV3-1/TRBV3-2
j_call: TRBJ2-2
cdr3_nt: TGTGCCAGCAGCCAATTTTTTATCAGACAGACAAATCCGAACACCGGGGAGCTGTTTTTT
cdr3_aa: CASSQFFIRQTNPNTGELFF

clone_size: once
d_call: TRBD1
v_call: TRBV18
j_call: TRBJ2-2
cdr3_nt: TGTGCCAGCTCACCCTCGGACAGGGCCACCGGGGAGCTGTTTTTT
cdr3_aa: CASSPSDRATGELFF

clone_size: -
d_call: -
v_call: TRBV6-5
j_call: TRBJ1-4
cdr3_nt: TGTGCCAGCAGTTCCGATGAAAAACTGTTTTTT
cdr3_aa: CASSSDEKLFF

clone_size: -
d_call: -
v_call: TRBV7-6
j_call: TRBJ1-2
cdr3_nt: TGTGCCAGCAGCCCCGGACAAGTTAACTATGGCTACACCTTC
cdr3_aa: CASSPGQVNYGYTF

clone_size: -
d_call: TRBD2
v_call: TRBV3-1/TRBV3-2
j_call: TRBJ2-5
cdr3_nt: TGTGCCAGCAGCCAACTAGCGGGCCAAGAGACCCAGTACTTC
cdr3_aa: CASSQLAGQETQYF

clone_size: -
d_call: TRBD2
v_call: TRBV10-1
j_call: TRBJ2-3
cdr3_nt: TGCGCCAGCAGTGAAGACGAGACTAGCGGGAGGGCCCCAGATACGCAGTATTTT
cdr3_aa: CASSEDETSGRAPDTQYF

clone_size: -
d_call: -
v_call: TRBV7-9
j_call: TRBJ2-1
cdr3_nt: TGTGCCAGCAGTGAACGCGGGACTCTGGGGAATGAGCAGTTCTTC
cdr3_aa: CASSERGTLGNEQFF

clone_size: -
d_call: TRBD1
v_call: TRBV11-2
j_call: TRBJ1-1
cdr3_nt: TGTGCCAGCAGCCCAAGGACAGGGGGAGGGACTGAAGCTTTCTTT
cdr3_aa: CASSPRTGGGTEAFF

clone_size: -
d_call: TRBD2
v_call: TRBV5-5
j_call: TRBJ2-7
cdr3_nt: TGTGCCAGCAGCTTGCTAGCGGCCGTGACGGACGAGCAGTACTTC
cdr3_aa: CASSLLAAVTDEQYF

clone_size: -
d_call: -
v_call: TRBV19
j_call: TRBJ1-1
cdr3_nt: TGTGCCAGTAGTCAATCGGTAGGGGTCACTGAAGCTTTCTTT
cdr3_aa: CASSQSVGVTEAFF

clone_size: -
d_call: TRBD1
v_call: TRBV27
j_call: TRBJ1-2
cdr3_nt: TGTGCCAGCAGTTCGGACAGGGTATTGTATGGCTACACCTTC
cdr3_aa: CASSSDRVLYGYTF

clone_size: -
d_call: -
v_call: TRBV18
j_call: TRBJ1-5
cdr3_nt: TGTGCCAGCTCACCTTACCGGGACACCGATAGCAATCAGCCCCAGCATTTT
cdr3_aa: CASSPYRDTDSNQPQHF

clone_size: -
d_call: TRBD2
v_call: TRBV10-3
j_call: TRBJ2-3
cdr3_nt: TGTGCCATCAGTGACACTAGCGGAATGGGAGATACGCAGTATTTT
cdr3_aa: CAISDTSGMGDTQYF

clone_size: -
d_call: -
v_call: TRBV9
j_call: TRBJ2-3
cdr3_nt: TGTGCCAGCAGCCCCAACTCCTTTCAAACAGATACGCAGTATTTT
cdr3_aa: CASSPNSFQTDTQYF

clone_size: -
d_call: TRBD1
v_call: TRBV6-5
j_call: TRBJ1-2
cdr3_nt: TGTGCCAGCAGTTACGAAGGGACAGGGGGCCTTGGCTACACCTTC
cdr3_aa: CASSYEGTGGLGYTF

clone_size: -
d_call: TRBD1
v_call: TRBV6-5
j_call: TRBJ1-1
cdr3_nt: TGTGCCAGCAGTTACGAGGGACAGGGGGTCGGAAGGGCTTTCTTT
cdr3_aa: CASSYEGQGVGRAFF

clone_size: -
d_call: -
v_call: TRBV6-5
j_call: TRBJ2-2
cdr3_nt: TGTGCCAGCAAAATACAGGGAAGCACCGGGGAGCTGTTTTTT
cdr3_aa: CASKIQGSTGELFF

clone_size: -
d_call: TRBD1
v_call: TRBV24-1
j_call: TRBJ1-1
cdr3_nt: TGTGCCACCAGTGACGACAGGGATGGACATGAAGCTTTCTTT
cdr3_aa: CATSDDRDGHEAFF

clone_size: -
d_call: TRBD1
v_call: TRBV9
j_call: TRBJ2-2
cdr3_nt: TGTGCCAGCAGCTTTCGGACAGGCAACACCGGGGAGCTGTTTTTT
cdr3_aa: CASSFRTGNTGELFF

clone_size: -
d_call: TRBD1
v_call: TRBV29-1
j_call: TRBJ2-1
cdr3_nt: TGCAGCGTTGCCGGGACAGGGGGATCCTACAATGAGCAGTTCTTC
cdr3_aa: CSVAGTGGSYNEQFF

clone_size: -
d_call: TRBD1
v_call: TRBV10-3
j_call: TRBJ1-6
cdr3_nt: TGTGCCATCAGTGAGGTCGGGGGACAGGGGCATTCACCCCTCCACTTT
cdr3_aa: CAISEVGGQGHSPLHF